Shown below are 23 T cell receptor beta chains from a single sample sequenced in a study of radiation and T cells in renal cell carcinoma. The time point was: blood 4 weeks post-SBRT, at nephrectomy. Treatment of the sample: 15 Gy SBRT to primary tumor, nephrectomy 4 weeks later. This table comes from immunoSEQ multiplex PCR, and its TCRdb copy is limited to in-frame clones, with some not included. In the table there are around 100,000 clones, 70% to 85% of which are singletons. Material: blood, obtained from a patient whose treatment included radiotherapy and nephrectomy. These TCRs come from a man aged 55 to 69 with renal cell carcinoma.

The CDR3 DNA reads as TGTGCCACCGAGCGGGAGACCAACTACGAGCAGTACTTC. Translating gives CATERETNYEQYF. This rearrangement joins TRBV2 to TRBJ2-7; 8 bases map to TRBD2. The CDR3 consists of 13 residues. Germline CDR1 and CDR2: SNHLY and FYNNEI. Trimming cost V 10 bases and J 3 bases; bases outside gene matches: 8. The whole variable domain, remainder taken from reference TRBV2 and TRBJ2-7, is EPEVTQTPSHQVTQMGQEVILRCVPISNHLYFYWYRQILGQKVEFLVSFYNNEISEKSEIFDDQFSVERPDGSNFTLKIRSTKLEDSAMYFCATERETNYEQYFGPGTRLTVT.

The chain recombines TRBV9 with TRBJ2-2; weak D call: TRBD2 (5 bases). With 10 bases removed from V and 0 bases from J, the gap between germline ends came to 13 bases. Germline values: CDR1 SGDLS, CDR2 YYNGEE. This CDR3 is built from 14 residues. The CDR3 here is CAAGERANTGELFF. The CDR3 DNA reads as TGTGCCGCCGGGGAAAGGGCGAACACCGGGGAGCTGTTTTTT.

This chain connects TRBV6-6 to TRBJ2-1; unclear D gene. Trimming cost V 6 bases and J 0 bases, with 12 bases left between them. CDR3 size: 15 residues. Germline loops: CDR1 MNHNY, CDR2 SVGAGI (reference sequence). The CDR3 coding sequence is TGTGCCAGCAGCGACCTGTCGCCCTCCTACAATGAGCAGTTCTTC. Its protein is CASSDLSPSYNEQFF.

The chain employs TRBV25-1 and TRBJ2-4; 9 bases are a match to TRBD2. Germline V gene sequence: CDR1 MGHDK, CDR2 SYGVNS. CDR3 length: 14 amino acids. V dropped 4 bases and J dropped 8; count of bases not matched to a gene: 6. CDR3 bases: TGTGCCAGCAGTGGTGGACTAGCGAGTGACATTCAGTACTTC. It translates to CASSGGLASDIQYF. The variable domain in full, with the rest retrieved from reference TRBV25-1 and TRBJ2-4, is EADIYQTPRYLVIGTGKKITLECSQTMGHDKMYWYQQDPGMELHLIHYSYGVNSTEKGDLSSESTVSRIRTEHFPLTLESARPSHTSQYLCASSGGLASDIQYFGAGTRLSVL.

This clone has ten or more counts. This chain links TRBV7-6 with TRBJ2-3, with 7 bases aligning to TRBD2. V trimming: 4 bases; J trimming: 2 bases; junction bases outside the gene matches: 12. There are 17 residues in the CDR3. The germline CDR1 and CDR2 sequences are SGHVS and FNYEAQ. CDR3 DNA sequence: TGTGCCAGCAGCTCGACCGTACTAGCGCCCTACACAGATACGCAGTATTTT. Translation gives CASSSTVLAPYTDTQYF. The whole variable domain, filled in from reference TRBV7-6 and TRBJ2-3, reads GAGVSQSPRYKVTKRGQDVALRCDPISGHVSLYWYRQALGQGPEFLTYFNYEAQQDKSGLPNDRFSAERPEGSISTLTIQRTEQRDSAMYRCASSSTVLAPYTDTQYFGPGTRLTVL.

This rearrangement joins TRBV15 to TRBJ1-1; no clear D. Germline CDR1 is LNHNV and CDR2 is YYDKDF (reference sequence). CDR3 length equals 17 residues. Trimming left V 8 bases short and J 3 bases short, with 25 bases between. This chain's CDR3 is CATASGDSSGGDTEAFF. CDR3 bases: TGTGCCACCGCGAGCGGAGACTCCTCCGGCGGGGACACTGAAGCTTTCTTT. Supplemented by reference TRBV15 and TRBJ1-1, the full variable domain reads DAMVIQNPRYQVTQFGKPVTLSCSQTLNHNVMYWYQQKSSQAPKLLFHYYDKDFNNEADTPDNFQSRRPNTSFCFLDIRSPGLGDTAMYLCATASGDSSGGDTEAFFGQGTRLTVV.

J is TRBJ2-5 and V is TRBV5-1; no clear D gene. Germline loops: CDR1 SGHRS, CDR2 YFSETQ. The CDR3 runs to 14 residues. With 4 bases removed from V and 3 bases from J, the gap between germline ends came to 13 bases. Here the CDR3 DNA reads TGCGCCAGCAGCGAGGAAAACAGCGAAGAGACCCAGTACTTC. Translating gives CASSEENSEETQYF.

The table lists this clone with a count of one. J is TRBJ2-3 and V is TRBV11-2; 8 bases fit TRBD2. Germline-derived CDR1 and CDR2 are SGHAT and FQNNGV. V lost 3 bases, J lost 6 bases, and 5 bases stayed unmatched. The CDR3 has 14 residues. DNA of the CDR3: TGTGCCAGCAGCTTTACCGGGAGGGCGGATACGCAGTATTTT. Protein: CASSFTGRADTQYF.

The J gene is TRBJ2-7, the V gene TRBV4-3; D is ambiguous. The V end lost 7 bases, the J end lost 7 bases, and 20 bases lay between the germline ends. CDR1 is LGHNA and CDR2 is YSLEER in the germline V gene. The length of the CDR3 is 14 residues. CDR3 DNA: TGCGCCAGCACGTCGGATGCCGCTCTTGGGGAGCAGTACTTC. This codes for CASTSDAALGEQYF.

V usage is TRBV28 and J usage is TRBJ2-5; D remains ambiguous. V shed 4 bases and J shed 2 bases, with 8 bases lying between them. Germline V gene data show CDR1 as MDHEN and CDR2 as SYDVKM. CDR3 length equals 13 residues. Here the CDR3 DNA reads TGTGCCAGCAGTTATCAGGATCAAGAGACCCAGTACTTC. Protein product: CASSYQDQETQYF.

The chain uses TRBV6-4 and TRBJ2-2; D gene ambiguous. Germline V CDR1 and CDR2: MRHNA, SNTAGT. CDR3 length equals 11 residues. The V end was cut by 9 bases, the J end by 7 bases, with 9 bases between. This CDR3 is CARLIGGELFF. The DNA for the CDR3 is TGTGCCAGACTAATAGGCGGGGAGCTGTTTTTT.

This clone has just a few counts. The chain carries TRBV28 and TRBJ1-1, with 8 bases aligning to TRBD1. CDR1 and CDR2 from the germline V gene are MDHEN and SYDVKM. The junction had 3 bases not matched to a gene; V was cut back by 2 bases and J by 1 base. CDR3 length: 15 residues. Here the CDR3 reads CASSLTTGANTEAFF. CDR3 nucleotide sequence: TGTGCCAGCAGTTTAACGACAGGGGCGAACACTGAAGCTTTCTTT.

The genes are TRBV29-1 and TRBJ2-1, with 14 bases fitting TRBD2. The junction had 10 bases not matched to a gene; V was cut back by 5 bases and J by 7 bases. CDR3 length: 16 amino acids. The germline CDR1 and CDR2 sequences are SQVTM and ANQGSEA. CDR3: CSVPRPGLAGDNEQFF. The CDR3, as DNA: TGCAGCGTTCCGAGACCGGGACTAGCGGGAGATAATGAGCAGTTCTTC.

This clone was recorded a few times. V is TRBV30 and J is TRBJ1-2; D is undetermined. The V and J ends lost 0 bases and 7 bases respectively, with 9 bases between them. The CDR3 is made up of 12 amino acids. CDR1 and CDR2 (germline): GTSNPN, SVGIG (reference sequence). The CDR3 loop is CAWSVVGPGYTF. The CDR3 DNA reads as TGTGCCTGGAGTGTGGTAGGGCCTGGCTACACCTTC.

The chain has TRBV28 and TRBJ2-7; 10 bases line up with TRBD1. V trimming: 2 bases; J trimming: 7 bases; junction bases outside the gene matches: 8. The CDR3 covers 15 residues. Germline CDR1 reads MDHEN; CDR2 reads SYDVKM. The CDR3 region has the DNA TGTGCCAGCAGTTTACGACAGGGGGCAATATGGGAGCAGTACTTC. This sequence encodes CASSLRQGAIWEQYF.

The chain recombines TRBV7-6 with TRBJ1-3, with a tentative D call TRBD1 (6 bases). V was trimmed by 5 bases and J by 4 bases, leaving 15 bases between them. Germline assignment: CDR1 SGHVS and CDR2 FNYEAQ. The CDR3 has 15 residues. Here the CDR3 reads CASSPHTGTGNTIYF. The DNA of the CDR3 is TGTGCCAGCAGCCCCCACACAGGGACAGGAAACACCATATATTTT.

The J gene is TRBJ2-1, the V gene TRBV5-1; 16 bases line up with TRBD2. CDR3 length equals 17 residues. Germline CDR1 is SGHRS and CDR2 is YFSETQ. Trimming at V came to 4 bases and at J to 6 bases, leaving 7 bases not matched to a gene. The CDR3 coding sequence is TGCGCCAGCAGCCCCGGGACTAGCGGGAGGGCCCCCAATGAGCAGTTCTTC. Its translation is CASSPGTSGRAPNEQFF.

The chain has TRBV7-9 and TRBJ2-5; D is perhaps TRBD1 (5 bases). Trimming pared 6 bases from V and 5 bases from J, leaving 7 bases between. The CDR3 has 11 residues. In germline, CDR1 is SEHNR, CDR2 FQNEAQ (reference sequence). CDR3 region: CASRGPETQYF. In DNA form, the CDR3 reads TGTGCCAGCAGGGGGCCCGAGACCCAGTACTTC.

J is TRBJ2-3 and V is TRBV7-9, with 11 nucleotides matching TRBD2. In germline, CDR1 is SEHNR, CDR2 FQNEAQ (reference sequence). This CDR3 is built from 16 residues. Trimming took 2 bases from V and 3 from J; bases not matched to a gene: 4. The CDR3 DNA follows: TGTGCCAGCAGCTTAACTAGCGGGAGAAGGACAGATACGCAGTATTTT. It is translated as CASSLTSGRRTDTQYF.

The chain recombines TRBV7-9 with TRBJ2-5, with D unresolved. Germline CDR1 is SEHNR and CDR2 is FQNEAQ (reference sequence). The CDR3 covers 14 residues. V was pared by 4 bases and J by 3 bases, with 12 bases between. The CDR3 loop reads CASSSWISEETQYF. CDR3 bases: TGTGCCAGCAGCTCCTGGATAAGTGAAGAGACCCAGTACTTC.

This chain links TRBV7-9 with TRBJ2-5; D call uncertain. Germline CDR1 and CDR2: SEHNR and FQNEAQ (reference sequence). V was pared by 2 bases and J by 5 bases, with 9 bases between. This CDR3 comprises 13 residues. CDR3 protein: CASSLINGETQYF. The CDR3 region has the DNA TGTGCCAGCAGCTTAATAAATGGGGAGACCCAGTACTTC.

This chain joins TRBV20-1 and TRBJ1-2; the D is unclear. Looked up from germline, CDR1 is DFQATT and CDR2 is SNEGSKA (reference sequence). The CDR3 runs 11 residues. Trimming pared 5 bases from V and 8 bases from J, leaving 12 bases between. The CDR3 here is CSARREFGYTF. Here the CDR3 DNA reads TGCAGTGCTCGGCGAGAATTCGGCTACACCTTC.

Only a few counts were recorded for this clone. The chain uses TRBV7-8 and TRBJ1-5, with unresolved D. Trimming took off 3 bases at V and 5 bases at J, with 8 bases between the two ends. CDR1 is SGHVS, CDR2 FQNEAQ, per germline. This CDR3 region has 13 residues. CDR3 region: CASSFYRDQPQHF. The CDR3 DNA sequence: TGTGCCAGCAGCTTCTATCGCGATCAGCCCCAGCATTTT.